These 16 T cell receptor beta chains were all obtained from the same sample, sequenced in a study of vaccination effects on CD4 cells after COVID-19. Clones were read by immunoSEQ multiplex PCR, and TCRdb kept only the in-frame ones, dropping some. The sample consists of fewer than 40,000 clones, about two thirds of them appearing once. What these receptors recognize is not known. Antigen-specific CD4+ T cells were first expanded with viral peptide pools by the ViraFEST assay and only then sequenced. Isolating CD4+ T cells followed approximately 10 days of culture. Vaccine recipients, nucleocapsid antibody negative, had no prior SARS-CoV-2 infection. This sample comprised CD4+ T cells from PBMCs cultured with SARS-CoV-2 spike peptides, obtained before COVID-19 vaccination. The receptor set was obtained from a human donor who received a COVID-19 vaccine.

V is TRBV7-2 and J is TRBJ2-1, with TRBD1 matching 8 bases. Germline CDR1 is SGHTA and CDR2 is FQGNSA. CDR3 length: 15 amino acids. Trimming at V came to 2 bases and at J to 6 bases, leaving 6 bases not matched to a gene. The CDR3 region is CASSLTGQASNEQFF. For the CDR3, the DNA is TGTGCCAGCAGCTTAACGGGACAGGCGTCCAATGAGCAGTTCTTC. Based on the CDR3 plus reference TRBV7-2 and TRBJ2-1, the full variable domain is GAGVSQSPSNKVTEKGKDVELRCDPISGHTALYWYRQSLGQGLEFLIYFQGNSAPDKSGLPSDRFSAERTGGSVSTLTIQRTQQEDSAVYLCASSLTGQASNEQFFGPGTRLTVL.

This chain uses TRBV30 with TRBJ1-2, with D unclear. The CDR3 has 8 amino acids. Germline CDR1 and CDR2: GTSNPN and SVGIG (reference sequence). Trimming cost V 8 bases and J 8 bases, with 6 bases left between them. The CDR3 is CALEGYTF. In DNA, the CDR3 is TGTGCCCTAGAGGGCTACACCTTC.

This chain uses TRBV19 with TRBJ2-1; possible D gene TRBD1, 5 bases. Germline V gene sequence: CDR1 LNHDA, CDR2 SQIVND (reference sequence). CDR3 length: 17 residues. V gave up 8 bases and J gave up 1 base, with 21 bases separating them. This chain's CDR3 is CASYLQVHDPSYNEQFF. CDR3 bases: TGTGCCAGTTATTTACAGGTCCACGACCCTTCCTACAATGAGCAGTTCTTC.

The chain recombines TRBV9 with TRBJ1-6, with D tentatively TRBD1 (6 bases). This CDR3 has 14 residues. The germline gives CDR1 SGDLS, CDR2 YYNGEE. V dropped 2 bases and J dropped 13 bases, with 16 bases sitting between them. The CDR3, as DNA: TGTGCCAGCAGCGTGGGGGGCAGTCAGGGGCCCCTCCACTTT. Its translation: CASSVGGSQGPLHF.

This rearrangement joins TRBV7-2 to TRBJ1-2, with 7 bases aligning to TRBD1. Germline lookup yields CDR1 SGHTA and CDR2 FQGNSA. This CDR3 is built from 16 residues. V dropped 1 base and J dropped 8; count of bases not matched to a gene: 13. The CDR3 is CASSLGNTGALDGYTF. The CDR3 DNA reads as TGTGCCAGCAGCTTAGGCAATACAGGGGCTCTAGACGGCTACACCTTC. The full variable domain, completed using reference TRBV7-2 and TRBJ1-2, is GAGVSQSPSNKVTEKGKDVELRCDPISGHTALYWYRQSLGQGLEFLIYFQGNSAPDKSGLPSDRFSAERTGGSVSTLTIQRTQQEDSAVYLCASSLGNTGALDGYTFGSGTRLTVV.

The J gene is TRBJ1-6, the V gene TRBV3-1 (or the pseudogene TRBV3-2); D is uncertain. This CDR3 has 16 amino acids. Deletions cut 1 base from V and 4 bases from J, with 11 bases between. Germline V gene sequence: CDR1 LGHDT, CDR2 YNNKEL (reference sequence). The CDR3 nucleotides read TGTGCCAGCAGCCAAGCCTACGGGCTTTATAATTCACCCCTCCACTTT. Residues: CASSQAYGLYNSPLHF.

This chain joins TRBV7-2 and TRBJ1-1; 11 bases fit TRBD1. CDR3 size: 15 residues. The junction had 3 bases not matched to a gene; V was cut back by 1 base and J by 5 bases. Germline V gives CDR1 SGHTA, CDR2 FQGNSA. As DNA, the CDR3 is TGTGCCAGCAGCTTAGTTGGGACAGGGGGGACTGAAGCTTTCTTT. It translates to CASSLVGTGGTEAFF.

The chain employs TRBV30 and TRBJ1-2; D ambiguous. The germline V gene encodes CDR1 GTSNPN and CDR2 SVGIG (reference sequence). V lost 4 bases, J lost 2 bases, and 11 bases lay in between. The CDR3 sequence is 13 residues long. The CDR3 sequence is CAWTVWANYGYTF. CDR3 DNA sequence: TGTGCCTGGACGGTCTGGGCCAACTATGGCTACACCTTC.

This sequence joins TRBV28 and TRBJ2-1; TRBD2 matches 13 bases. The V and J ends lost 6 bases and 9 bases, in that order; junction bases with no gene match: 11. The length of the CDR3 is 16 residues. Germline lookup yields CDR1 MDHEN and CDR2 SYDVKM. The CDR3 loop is CASRYGTSGAPSEQFF. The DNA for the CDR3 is TGTGCCAGCAGGTACGGGACTAGCGGGGCCCCTAGTGAGCAGTTCTTC.

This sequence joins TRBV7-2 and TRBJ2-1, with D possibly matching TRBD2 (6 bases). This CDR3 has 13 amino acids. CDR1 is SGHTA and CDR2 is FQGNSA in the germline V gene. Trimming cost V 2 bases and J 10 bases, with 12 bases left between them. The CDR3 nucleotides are TGTGCCAGCAGCTTACCTTTCAGCGGGGAGCAGTTCTTC. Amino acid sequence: CASSLPFSGEQFF.

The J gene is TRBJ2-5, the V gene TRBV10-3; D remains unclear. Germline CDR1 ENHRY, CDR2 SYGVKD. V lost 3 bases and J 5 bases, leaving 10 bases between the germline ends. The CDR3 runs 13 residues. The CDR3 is CAISDGPLETQYF. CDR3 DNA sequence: TGTGCCATCAGTGACGGGCCGCTCGAGACCCAGTACTTC.

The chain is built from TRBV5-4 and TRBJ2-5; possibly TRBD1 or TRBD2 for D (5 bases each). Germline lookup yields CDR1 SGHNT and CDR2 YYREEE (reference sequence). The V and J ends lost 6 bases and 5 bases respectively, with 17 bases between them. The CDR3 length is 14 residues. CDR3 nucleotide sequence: TGTGCCAGCACCCTTGGGACCAGGGCGGAGACCCAGTACTTC. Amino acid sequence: CASTLGTRAETQYF.

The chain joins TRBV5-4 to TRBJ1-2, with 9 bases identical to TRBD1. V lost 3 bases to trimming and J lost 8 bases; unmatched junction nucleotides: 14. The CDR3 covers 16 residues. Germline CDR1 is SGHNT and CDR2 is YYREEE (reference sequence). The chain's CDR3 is CASSSGTGRISAGYTF. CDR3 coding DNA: TGTGCCAGCAGCTCCGGGACAGGGAGAATCTCAGCCGGCTACACCTTC. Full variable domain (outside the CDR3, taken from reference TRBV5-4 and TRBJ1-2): ETGVTQSPTHLIKTRGQQVTLRCSSQSGHNTVSWYQQALGQGPQFIFQYYREEENGRGNFPPRFSGLQFPNYSSELNVNALELDDSALYLCASSSGTGRISAGYTFGSGTRLTVV.

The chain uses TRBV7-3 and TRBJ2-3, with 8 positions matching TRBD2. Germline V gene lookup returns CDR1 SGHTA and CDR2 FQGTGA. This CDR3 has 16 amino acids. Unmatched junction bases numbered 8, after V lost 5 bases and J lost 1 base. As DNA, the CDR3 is TGTGCCAGCAGCCCCTTCCGGCGGGGGGGCACAGATACGCAGTATTTT. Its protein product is CASSPFRRGGTDTQYF.

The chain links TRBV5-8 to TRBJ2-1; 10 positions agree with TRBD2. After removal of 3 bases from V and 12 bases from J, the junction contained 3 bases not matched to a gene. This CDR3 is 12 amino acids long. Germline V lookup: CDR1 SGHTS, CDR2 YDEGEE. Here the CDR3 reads CASSWGLARQFF. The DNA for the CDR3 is TGTGCCAGCAGCTGGGGACTAGCGAGGCAGTTCTTC.

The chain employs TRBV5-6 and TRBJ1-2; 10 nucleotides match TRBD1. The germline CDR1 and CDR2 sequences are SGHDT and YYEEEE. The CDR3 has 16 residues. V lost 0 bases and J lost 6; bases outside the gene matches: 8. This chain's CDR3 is CASSLGQGAAGHGYTF. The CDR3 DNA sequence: TGTGCCAGCAGCTTGGGACAGGGGGCCGCAGGCCATGGCTACACCTTC.